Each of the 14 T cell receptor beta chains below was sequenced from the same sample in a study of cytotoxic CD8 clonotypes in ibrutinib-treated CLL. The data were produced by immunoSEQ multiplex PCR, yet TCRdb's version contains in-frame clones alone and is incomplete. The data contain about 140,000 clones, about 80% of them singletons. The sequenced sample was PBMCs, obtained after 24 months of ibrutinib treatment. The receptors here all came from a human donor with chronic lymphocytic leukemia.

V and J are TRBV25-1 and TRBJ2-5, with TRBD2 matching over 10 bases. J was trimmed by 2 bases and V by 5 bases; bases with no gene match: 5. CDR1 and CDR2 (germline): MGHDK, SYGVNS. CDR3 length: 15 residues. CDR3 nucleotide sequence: TGTGCCAGCAGTCGGCTAGCGGGGGATCAAGAGACCCAGTACTTC. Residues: CASSRLAGDQETQYF. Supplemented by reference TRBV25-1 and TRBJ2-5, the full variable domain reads EADIYQTPRYLVIGTGKKITLECSQTMGHDKMYWYQQDPGMELHLIHYSYGVNSTEKGDLSSESTVSRIRTEHFPLTLESARPSHTSQYLCASSRLAGDQETQYFGPGTRLLVL.

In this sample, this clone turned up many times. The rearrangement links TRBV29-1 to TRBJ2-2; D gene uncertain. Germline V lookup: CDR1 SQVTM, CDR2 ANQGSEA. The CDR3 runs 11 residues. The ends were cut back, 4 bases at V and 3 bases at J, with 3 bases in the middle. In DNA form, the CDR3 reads TGCAGCGTTGGAGACACCGGGGAGCTGTTTTTT. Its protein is CSVGDTGELFF.

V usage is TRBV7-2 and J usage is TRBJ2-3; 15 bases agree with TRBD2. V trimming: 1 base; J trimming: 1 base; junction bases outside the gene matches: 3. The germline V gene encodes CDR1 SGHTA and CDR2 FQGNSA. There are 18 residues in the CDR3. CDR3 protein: CASSLVGTSGGRTDTQYF. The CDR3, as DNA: TGTGCCAGCAGCTTAGTTGGGACTAGCGGGGGGCGCACAGATACGCAGTATTTT.

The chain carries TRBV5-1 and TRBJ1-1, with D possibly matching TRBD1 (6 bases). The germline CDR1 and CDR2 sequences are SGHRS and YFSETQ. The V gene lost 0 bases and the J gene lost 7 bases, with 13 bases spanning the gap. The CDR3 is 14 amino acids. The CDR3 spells CASSLVGTTGEAFF. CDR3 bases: TGCGCCAGCAGCTTGGTCGGGACAACGGGTGAAGCTTTCTTT.

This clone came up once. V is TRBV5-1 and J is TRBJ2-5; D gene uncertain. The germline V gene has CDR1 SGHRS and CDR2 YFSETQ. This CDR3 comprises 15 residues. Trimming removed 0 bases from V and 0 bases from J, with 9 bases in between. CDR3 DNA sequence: TGCGCCAGCAGCTTGGCCTTCAGGTACCAAGAGACCCAGTACTTC. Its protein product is CASSLAFRYQETQYF.

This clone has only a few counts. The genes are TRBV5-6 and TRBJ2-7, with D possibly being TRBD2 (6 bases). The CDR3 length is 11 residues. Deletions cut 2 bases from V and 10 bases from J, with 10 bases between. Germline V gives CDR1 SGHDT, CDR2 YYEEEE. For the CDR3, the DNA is TGTGCCAGCAGCTTCCGGGGGAAACAGTACTTC. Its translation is CASSFRGKQYF.

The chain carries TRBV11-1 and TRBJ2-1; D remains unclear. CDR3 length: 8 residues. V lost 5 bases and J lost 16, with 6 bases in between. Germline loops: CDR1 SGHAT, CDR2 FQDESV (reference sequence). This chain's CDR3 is CASSPGFF. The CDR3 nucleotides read TGTGCCAGCAGCCCGGGTTTCTTC. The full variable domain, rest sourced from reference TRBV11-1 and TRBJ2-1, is EAEVAQSPRYKITEKSQAVAFWCDPISGHATLYWYRQILGQGPELLVQFQDESVVDDSQLPKDRFSAERLKGVDSTLKIQPAELGDSAMYLCASSPGFFGPGTRLTVL.

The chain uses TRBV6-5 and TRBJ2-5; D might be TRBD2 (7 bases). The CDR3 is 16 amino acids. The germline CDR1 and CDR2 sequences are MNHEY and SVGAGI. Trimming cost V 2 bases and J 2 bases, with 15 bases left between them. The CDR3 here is CASSYGGLAAQETQYF. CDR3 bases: TGTGCCAGCAGTTACGGGGGGCTAGCGGCACAAGAGACCCAGTACTTC.

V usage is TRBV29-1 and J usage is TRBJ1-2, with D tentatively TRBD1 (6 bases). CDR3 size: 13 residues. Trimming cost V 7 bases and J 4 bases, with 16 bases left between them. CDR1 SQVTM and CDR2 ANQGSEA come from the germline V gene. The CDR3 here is CSARRQAGYGYTF. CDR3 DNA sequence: TGCAGCGCTCGACGACAGGCGGGCTATGGCTACACCTTC.

CDR3 DNA sequence: TGTGCCAGCAGTTCCCCCGAGACCCAGTACTTC. Translation: CASSSPETQYF. The chain employs TRBV28 and TRBJ2-5; D unclear. The CDR3 has 11 residues. Trimming cost V 4 bases and J 5 bases, with 5 bases left between them. The germline V gene encodes CDR1 MDHEN and CDR2 SYDVKM. The complete variable domain, with remaining parts taken from reference TRBV28 and TRBJ2-5, reads DVKVTQSSRYLVKRTGEKVFLECVQDMDHENMFWYRQDPGLGLRLIYFSYDVKMKEKGDIPEGYSVSREKKERFSLILESASTNQTSMYLCASSSPETQYFGPGTRLLVL.

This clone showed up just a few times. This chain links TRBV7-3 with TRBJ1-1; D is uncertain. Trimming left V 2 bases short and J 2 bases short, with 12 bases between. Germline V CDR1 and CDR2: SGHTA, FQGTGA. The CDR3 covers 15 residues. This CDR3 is CASSLFPADNTEAFF. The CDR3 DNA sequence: TGTGCCAGCAGCTTATTCCCCGCCGATAACACTGAAGCTTTCTTT.

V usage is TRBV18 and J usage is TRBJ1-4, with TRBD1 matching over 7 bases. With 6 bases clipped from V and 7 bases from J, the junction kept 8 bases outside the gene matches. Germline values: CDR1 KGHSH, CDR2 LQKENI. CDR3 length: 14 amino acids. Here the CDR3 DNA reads TGTGCCAGCTCGCAACAGGGGCGGGCTGAAAAACTGTTTTTT. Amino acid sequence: CASSQQGRAEKLFF.

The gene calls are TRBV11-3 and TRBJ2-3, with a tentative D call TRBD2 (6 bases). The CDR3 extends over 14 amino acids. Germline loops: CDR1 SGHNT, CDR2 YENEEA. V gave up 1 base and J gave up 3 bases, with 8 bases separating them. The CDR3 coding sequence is TGTGCCAGCAGCTTAGTGGCGGGAACAGATACGCAGTATTTT. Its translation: CASSLVAGTDTQYF.

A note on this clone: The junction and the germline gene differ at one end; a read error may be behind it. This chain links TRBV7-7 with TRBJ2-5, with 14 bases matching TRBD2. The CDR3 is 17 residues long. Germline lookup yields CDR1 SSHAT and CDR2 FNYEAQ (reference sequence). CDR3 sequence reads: CASSADWTSGGKETQYF. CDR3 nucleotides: TGTGCTAGCAGCGCCGATTGGACTAGCGGGGGGAAAGAGACCCAGTACTTC.